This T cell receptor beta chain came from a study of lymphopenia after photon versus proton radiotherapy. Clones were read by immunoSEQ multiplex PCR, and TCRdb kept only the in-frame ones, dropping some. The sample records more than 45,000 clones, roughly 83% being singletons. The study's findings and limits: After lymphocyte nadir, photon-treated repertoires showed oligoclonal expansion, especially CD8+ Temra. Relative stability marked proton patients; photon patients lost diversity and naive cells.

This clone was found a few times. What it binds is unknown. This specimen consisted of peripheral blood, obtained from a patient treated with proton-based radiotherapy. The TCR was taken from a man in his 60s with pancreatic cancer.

Here the CDR3 DNA reads TGTGCCAGCAGTCGACAGCCCAATCAGCCCCAGCATTTT. Translation: CASSRQPNQPQHF. The V gene is TRBV5-6, the J gene TRBJ1-5; D possibly corresponds to TRBD1 (5 bases). The germline CDR1 and CDR2 sequences are SGHDT and YYEEEE. This CDR3 spans 13 amino acids. V was cut by 5 bases and J by 3 bases, with 9 bases left in between.